A single sample gave rise to the 14 T cell receptor beta chains below, sequenced in a study of blood T cell repertoires in COVID-19. TCRdb's table, derived via immunoSEQ multiplex PCR, lists solely in-frame clones and lacks some. Among about half a million clones listed, 70% to 90% were seen once. The sequenced material came from peripheral blood. These receptors were taken from a human donor in a cohort sampled during active COVID-19.

The rearrangement joins TRBV9 to TRBJ1-6; D is unclear. The CDR3 covers 15 residues. The V gene's germline CDR1 is SGDLS and CDR2 YYNGEE. The germline V and J ends were trimmed by 0 bases and 0 bases, with 4 bases remaining between them. In DNA, the CDR3 is TGTGCCAGCAGCGTAGGGGCCTCCTATAATTCACCCCTCCACTTT. Translated, it gives CASSVGASYNSPLHF.

This clone was seen just once. The V call is TRBV19, the J call TRBJ1-3; 9 bases agree with TRBD1. Germline-derived CDR1 and CDR2 are LNHDA and SQIVND (reference sequence). V shed 6 bases, J shed 8 bases, and the junction held 11 bases outside the gene matches. CDR3 size: 15 residues. CDR3 protein: CASSPQGARWDTIYF. The CDR3 coding sequence is TGTGCCAGTAGCCCACAGGGGGCGCGGTGGGACACCATATATTTT.

This chain links TRBV9 with TRBJ1-2; D unresolved. V lost 0 bases to trimming and J lost 1 base, with 13 bases between them. Germline CDR1 and CDR2: SGDLS and YYNGEE. The CDR3 contains 16 residues. The CDR3 sequence: CASSVELRAGNYGYTF. The CDR3 DNA reads TGTGCCAGCAGCGTAGAGCTGAGGGCTGGTAACTATGGCTACACCTTC.

This chain links TRBV9 with TRBJ2-7; 8 bases align to TRBD1. The CDR3 loop spans 16 amino acids. Looked up from germline, CDR1 is SGDLS and CDR2 is YYNGEE. V lost 4 bases to trimming and J lost 3 bases; unmatched junction nucleotides: 12. CDR3 in DNA: TGTGCCAGCAGCCTCATAGGACAGGGAGCTCTCTACGAGCAGTACTTC. This gives the protein CASSLIGQGALYEQYF.

The chain uses TRBV5-1 and TRBJ2-3; D unresolved. CDR3 size: 17 residues. The V and J ends lost 0 bases and 0 bases respectively, with 14 bases between them. The germline CDR1 and CDR2 sequences are SGHRS and YFSETQ. CDR3 bases: TGCGCCAGCAGCTTGGCCTTTCTAGAGAGTAGCACAGATACGCAGTATTTT. Amino acids: CASSLAFLESSTDTQYF.

The V call is TRBV11-3, the J call TRBJ2-5, with TRBD1 matching 8 bases. Germline CDR1 reads SGHNT; CDR2 reads YENEEA. The CDR3 has 15 residues. The V and J ends lost 2 bases and 4 bases, in that order; junction bases with no gene match: 6. In DNA form, the CDR3 reads TGTGCCAGCAGCTTAACGACAGGGGCGATAGAGACCCAGTACTTC. Amino acid sequence: CASSLTTGAIETQYF.

This clone was counted only a few times. The chain couples TRBV2 to TRBJ2-5, with 7 bases identical to TRBD1. The CDR3 consists of 14 residues. CDR1 and CDR2 from the germline V gene are SNHLY and FYNNEI. The trim removed 7 bases at V and 2 bases at J, leaving 7 bases unmatched. CDR3 residues: CASKQDRSQETQYF. The CDR3 DNA follows: TGTGCCAGCAAGCAGGACAGGTCACAAGAGACCCAGTACTTC.

This chain uses TRBV7-9 with TRBJ2-1, with a possible D match to TRBD1 (6 bases). Germline values: CDR1 SEHNR, CDR2 FQNEAQ (reference sequence). The CDR3 loop spans 16 amino acids. V shed 5 bases and J shed 0 bases, with 14 bases lying between them. In DNA, the CDR3 is TGTGCCAGCAGCCCCGATGGGACACGCTCCTACAATGAGCAGTTCTTC. This gives the protein CASSPDGTRSYNEQFF.

The gene calls are TRBV7-3 and TRBJ2-7; 8 nucleotides align to TRBD2. This CDR3 is built from 13 residues. Losses at the gene ends were 8 bases for V and 0 bases for J; bases not matched to a gene: 3. Germline CDR1 reads SGHTA; CDR2 reads FQGTGA. CDR3 sequence (DNA): TGTGCCAGCGGCCGGGGGGGCTCCTACGAGCAGTACTTC. It codes for CASGRGGSYEQYF.

V is TRBV27 and J is TRBJ2-1; TRBD2 matches 10 bases. In germline, CDR1 is MNHEY, CDR2 SMNVEV (reference sequence). CDR3 size: 15 residues. After removal of 5 bases from V and 9 bases from J, the junction contained 10 bases not matched to a gene. The CDR3 DNA sequence: TGTGCCAGCAGTCTACACCTAGCGGGAGCATTTGAGCAGTTCTTC. Amino acid sequence: CASSLHLAGAFEQFF.

The V call is TRBV6-5, the J call TRBJ1-4; possibly TRBD1 for D (5 bases). The CDR3 consists of 13 residues. Germline CDR1 reads MNHEY; CDR2 reads SVGAGI. V was trimmed by 7 bases and J by 5 bases, leaving 11 bases between them. This chain's CDR3 is CASTLDRNEKLFF. CDR3 bases: TGTGCCAGCACCCTCGACAGAAATGAAAAACTGTTTTTT.

The rearrangement uses TRBV19 and TRBJ2-3, with a tentative D call TRBD2 (6 bases). Germline lookup yields CDR1 LNHDA and CDR2 SQIVND (reference sequence). V shed 7 bases and J shed 2 bases, with 19 bases lying between them. This CDR3 spans 16 amino acids. DNA of the CDR3: TGTGCCAGTACCTTATCCTGGGACTCATACACAGATACGCAGTATTTT. It codes for CASTLSWDSYTDTQYF.

The V call is TRBV5-6, the J call TRBJ2-7; no reliable D call. The CDR3 contains 12 residues. Germline values: CDR1 SGHDT, CDR2 YYEEEE. The V end was cut by 3 bases, the J end by 4 bases, with 8 bases between. CDR3 in amino acids: CASSSRGYEQYF. In DNA, the CDR3 is TGTGCCAGCAGCTCCCGAGGATACGAGCAGTACTTC.

The rearrangement uses TRBV11-2 and TRBJ1-2, with a possible D match to TRBD1 (5 bases). This CDR3 comprises 13 residues. The germline V gene has CDR1 SGHAT and CDR2 FQNNGV. With 1 base removed from V and 8 bases from J, the gap between germline ends came to 11 bases. The CDR3 protein is CASSLGGGAGYTF. The CDR3 DNA sequence: TGTGCCAGCAGCTTAGGCGGCGGGGCCGGCTACACCTTC.